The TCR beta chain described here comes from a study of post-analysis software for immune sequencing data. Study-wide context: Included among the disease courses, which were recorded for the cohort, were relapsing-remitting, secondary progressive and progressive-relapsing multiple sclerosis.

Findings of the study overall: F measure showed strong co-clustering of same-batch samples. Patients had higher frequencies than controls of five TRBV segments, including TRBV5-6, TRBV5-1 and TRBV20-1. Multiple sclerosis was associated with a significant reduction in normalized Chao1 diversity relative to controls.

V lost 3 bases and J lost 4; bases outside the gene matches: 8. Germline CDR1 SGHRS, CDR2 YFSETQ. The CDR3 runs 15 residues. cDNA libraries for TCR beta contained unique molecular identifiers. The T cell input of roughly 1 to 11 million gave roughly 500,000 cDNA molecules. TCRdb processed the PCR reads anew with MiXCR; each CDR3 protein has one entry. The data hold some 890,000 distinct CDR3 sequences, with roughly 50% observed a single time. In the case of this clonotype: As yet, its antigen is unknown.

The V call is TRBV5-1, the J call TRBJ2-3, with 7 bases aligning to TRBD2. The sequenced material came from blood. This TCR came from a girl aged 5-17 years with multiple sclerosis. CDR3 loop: CASSWGGSASDTQYF. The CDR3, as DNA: TGCGCCAGCAGCTGGGGGGGGAGTGCCTCAGATACGCAGTATTTT.